Listed below are T cell receptor beta chains from one sample, sequenced in a study of T cells in Graves' hyperthyroidism and ophthalmopathy. From the multiplex PCR reads, TCRdb called clonotypes with MiXCR, one entry per CDR3 protein. The repertoire holds 480,000 or so distinct CDR3 sequences, with about 46% as singletons. The sequenced material came from peripheral blood or thyroid tissue (not recorded which). Receptors originate from an adult woman with Graves' disease, either hyperthyroidism or ophthalmopathy (not recorded which). CDR3s include the opening cysteine and the closing phenylalanine or tryptophan. The order of the fields is CDR3 DNA, CDR3 protein, J gene, V gene, clone size, D gene. A D gene is named only where the DNA matches it firmly. Clone size, where shown, is once, few, many, or a class for clones that have expanded.

cdr3_nt: TGTGCCAGCAGCTTAAACGGGGCATCTGGAAACACCATATATTTT
cdr3_aa: CASSLNGASGNTIYF
j_call: TRBJ1-3
v_call: TRBV7-3
clone_size: many
d_call: -

cdr3_nt: TGCAGCGCCCGGGACAGGGGGTTGGCTAACACTGAAGCTTTCTTT
cdr3_aa: CSARDRGLANTEAFF
j_call: TRBJ1-1
v_call: TRBV29-1
clone_size: many
d_call: TRBD1

cdr3_nt: TGTGCCAGCAGCTTAGGTCCATTGGGACAGGGGGTAGATTCACCCCTCCACTTT
cdr3_aa: CASSLGPLGQGVDSPLHF
j_call: TRBJ1-6
v_call: TRBV7-8
clone_size: -
d_call: TRBD1

cdr3_nt: TGTGCCAGCAGTATGGTCGCAGACTCCTACGAGCAGTACTTC
cdr3_aa: CASSMVADSYEQYF
j_call: TRBJ2-7
v_call: TRBV25-1
clone_size: many
d_call: -

cdr3_nt: TGCAGCGCGCGGGCAGCGGATAGCAATCAGCCCCAGCATTTT
cdr3_aa: CSARAADSNQPQHF
j_call: TRBJ1-5
v_call: TRBV29-1
clone_size: -
d_call: -

cdr3_nt: TGTGCCAGCAGTCCTCCTCGTAGGTACAACTATGGCTACACCTTC
cdr3_aa: CASSPPRRYNYGYTF
j_call: TRBJ1-2
v_call: TRBV2
clone_size: many
d_call: -

cdr3_nt: TGCAGTGCTAGATACGCGGGCGGAAGCAATCAGCCCCAGTACTTC
cdr3_aa: CSARYAGGSNQPQYF
j_call: TRBJ2-5
v_call: TRBV20-1
clone_size: -
d_call: -

cdr3_nt: TGTGCCAGCAGCGTTTCGGTCGCTGGAAACACCATATATTTT
cdr3_aa: CASSVSVAGNTIYF
j_call: TRBJ1-3
v_call: TRBV9
clone_size: many
d_call: -

cdr3_nt: TGTGCCAGCAGTCCCCGGACAGAGACCCAGTACTTC
cdr3_aa: CASSPRTETQYF
j_call: TRBJ2-5
v_call: TRBV12-3/TRBV12-4
clone_size: -
d_call: -

cdr3_nt: TGTGCCAGCAGTGAAGTCGGGGGCCTGGAGGCTTTCTTT
cdr3_aa: CASSEVGGLEAFF
j_call: TRBJ1-1
v_call: TRBV2
clone_size: -
d_call: -

cdr3_nt: TGTGCCAGCAGTCCGGCCCCGAGGGGACCCCTCCACTTT
cdr3_aa: CASSPAPRGPLHF
j_call: TRBJ1-6
v_call: TRBV5-4
clone_size: -
d_call: -

cdr3_nt: TGCAGTGCTAGTTGGTTCACCGGGGAGCTGTTTTTT
cdr3_aa: CSASWFTGELFF
j_call: TRBJ2-2
v_call: TRBV20-1
clone_size: few
d_call: -

cdr3_nt: TGCGCCAGCAGCCAAGATTTGAGCGGGAGGGCCTCGAGAGAGACCCAGTACTTC
cdr3_aa: CASSQDLSGRASRETQYF
j_call: TRBJ2-5
v_call: TRBV4-1
clone_size: many
d_call: TRBD2

cdr3_nt: TGCGCCAGCAGCCCGGGGGGAGTCACCTACGAGCAGTACTTC
cdr3_aa: CASSPGGVTYEQYF
j_call: TRBJ2-7
v_call: TRBV5-1
clone_size: many
d_call: TRBD2

cdr3_nt: TGTGCCAGCACAAACCGACAGGGCCCAGATACGCAGTATTTT
cdr3_aa: CASTNRQGPDTQYF
j_call: TRBJ2-3
v_call: TRBV7-2
clone_size: few
d_call: TRBD1

cdr3_nt: TGTGCCAGCAGTGGGGGAAGGGGGGATCAGCCCCAGCATTTT
cdr3_aa: CASSGGRGDQPQHF
j_call: TRBJ1-5
v_call: TRBV2
clone_size: few
d_call: -

cdr3_nt: TGTGCCATCAGTGAAACAAGGGGCCTTGGGTTCGCTTTCTTT
cdr3_aa: CAISETRGLGFAFF
j_call: TRBJ1-1
v_call: TRBV10-3
clone_size: -
d_call: -

cdr3_nt: TGCGCCAGCAGCGCGCGGGGGCACGGGGAGCTGTTTTTT
cdr3_aa: CASSARGHGELFF
j_call: TRBJ2-2
v_call: TRBV5-1
clone_size: -
d_call: -

cdr3_nt: TGTGCCAGCTCGGTACAGGAGAACACTGAAGCTTTCTTT
cdr3_aa: CASSVQENTEAFF
j_call: TRBJ1-1
v_call: TRBV25-1
clone_size: -
d_call: -

cdr3_nt: TGCGCCAGCAGCCTACAGGGCGGGGACACCGGGGAGCTGTTTTTT
cdr3_aa: CASSLQGGDTGELFF
j_call: TRBJ2-2
v_call: TRBV5-1
clone_size: many
d_call: -

cdr3_nt: TGTGCCAGCAGAGGAGGAATGGGGGATCAGCCCCAGCATTTT
cdr3_aa: CASRGGMGDQPQHF
j_call: TRBJ1-5
v_call: TRBV11-2
clone_size: -
d_call: -

cdr3_nt: TGTGCCAGCAGCTTAGTCGTCGGGACGGGAACCTACGAGCAGTACTTC
cdr3_aa: CASSLVVGTGTYEQYF
j_call: TRBJ2-7
v_call: TRBV7-9
clone_size: -
d_call: -

cdr3_nt: TGTGCCAGCAGTGAATATTTGGCAGCTTGGTACTTC
cdr3_aa: CASSEYLAAWYF
j_call: TRBJ2-5
v_call: TRBV25-1
clone_size: many
d_call: -

cdr3_nt: TGCAGTCCTGAGACAGGAGAAACCCATGGCTACACCTTC
cdr3_aa: CSPETGETHGYTF
j_call: TRBJ1-2
v_call: TRBV20-1
clone_size: -
d_call: -

cdr3_nt: TGCAGCGTCCTCGGTATGTCCTACGAGCAGTACTTC
cdr3_aa: CSVLGMSYEQYF
j_call: TRBJ2-7
v_call: TRBV29-1
clone_size: few
d_call: -

cdr3_nt: TGTGCCAGTAGTATGGGGAGTGGAGCAGGGATGAACACTGAAGCTTTCTTT
cdr3_aa: CASSMGSGAGMNTEAFF
j_call: TRBJ1-1
v_call: TRBV19
clone_size: many
d_call: -

cdr3_nt: TGCGCCACCAGAAGACAGGGAGGAACCTACGAGCAGTACTTC
cdr3_aa: CATRRQGGTYEQYF
j_call: TRBJ2-7
v_call: TRBV5-1
clone_size: -
d_call: -

cdr3_nt: TGTGCCAGCAGGAGATATAATTCACCCCTCCACTTT
cdr3_aa: CASRRYNSPLHF
j_call: TRBJ1-6
v_call: TRBV12-3/TRBV12-4
clone_size: -
d_call: -

cdr3_nt: TGTGCCAGCAGCTTAGCACAGGGACGCGGCACCGGGGAGCTGTTTTTT
cdr3_aa: CASSLAQGRGTGELFF
j_call: TRBJ2-2
v_call: TRBV7-9
clone_size: -
d_call: -

cdr3_nt: TGCGCCAGCAGTGGTCTTGAGGGACACTTCTATGGCTACACCTTC
cdr3_aa: CASSGLEGHFYGYTF
j_call: TRBJ1-2
v_call: TRBV10-2
clone_size: many
d_call: -

cdr3_nt: TGTGCCAGTAGTGTCGACAGGTATGACGAGCAGTACTTC
cdr3_aa: CASSVDRYDEQYF
j_call: TRBJ2-7
v_call: TRBV19
clone_size: many
d_call: -

cdr3_nt: TGCAGCGCAAGGACCGTCATCTATGGCTACACCTTC
cdr3_aa: CSARTVIYGYTF
j_call: TRBJ1-2
v_call: TRBV29-1
clone_size: -
d_call: -

cdr3_nt: TGTGCCATCAGTGGACGGTCACAAGAGACCCAGTACTTC
cdr3_aa: CAISGRSQETQYF
j_call: TRBJ2-5
v_call: TRBV10-3
clone_size: -
d_call: -

cdr3_nt: TGTGCCAGCAGCCCCCCTTCGGGTCGACCCGAATACTCTGGGGCCAACGTCCTGACTTTC
cdr3_aa: CASSPPSGRPEYSGANVLTF
j_call: TRBJ2-6
v_call: TRBV7-6
clone_size: -
d_call: -

cdr3_nt: TGTGCCAGTAGTAGGGCGGGGGCAGGGTTCTCACCCCTCCACTTT
cdr3_aa: CASSRAGAGFSPLHF
j_call: TRBJ1-6
v_call: TRBV19
clone_size: -
d_call: -

cdr3_nt: TGTGCCAGCAGCCCGGCCGGGACAGGGGCCGGCCCTTACCAAGAGACCCAGTACTTC
cdr3_aa: CASSPAGTGAGPYQETQYF
j_call: TRBJ2-5
v_call: TRBV7-6
clone_size: -
d_call: TRBD1

cdr3_nt: TGTGCCAGCAGTTTAGGATCGGGGGCGGGTGGTCAGCCCCAGTACTTC
cdr3_aa: CASSLGSGAGGQPQYF
j_call: TRBJ2-5
v_call: TRBV12-3/TRBV12-4
clone_size: -
d_call: -

cdr3_nt: TGTGCCAGCAGCCAGGGATTATCGAGCAGGACCCAGTACTTC
cdr3_aa: CASSQGLSSRTQYF
j_call: TRBJ2-5
v_call: TRBV7-9
clone_size: -
d_call: -

cdr3_nt: TGTGCCAGCAGCTTAGACGGGACAGACCCCGAGCAGTACTTC
cdr3_aa: CASSLDGTDPEQYF
j_call: TRBJ2-7
v_call: TRBV7-9
clone_size: many
d_call: TRBD1

cdr3_nt: TGCGCCAGCAGCGAGGGTCGGTTGAACACCGGGGAGCTGTTTTTT
cdr3_aa: CASSEGRLNTGELFF
j_call: TRBJ2-2
v_call: TRBV5-1
clone_size: many
d_call: -

cdr3_nt: TGTGCCAGCAGCTTATCCTACACTGAAGCTTTCTTT
cdr3_aa: CASSLSYTEAFF
j_call: TRBJ1-1
v_call: TRBV7-2
clone_size: many
d_call: -

cdr3_nt: TGTGCCAGCAGCTTATGGCTAGCGGGGGCTTTAGATACGCAGTATTTT
cdr3_aa: CASSLWLAGALDTQYF
j_call: TRBJ2-3
v_call: TRBV7-9
clone_size: -
d_call: TRBD2

cdr3_nt: TGCAGCGTTGTTACCCCAGATCGGGGAGGGGGACAGGGCACTGAAGCTTTCTTT
cdr3_aa: CSVVTPDRGGGQGTEAFF
j_call: TRBJ1-1
v_call: TRBV29-1
clone_size: -
d_call: TRBD1

cdr3_nt: TGTGCCAGCAGCTTAGGGCAGGGCATCCTCTATGGCTACACCTTC
cdr3_aa: CASSLGQGILYGYTF
j_call: TRBJ1-2
v_call: TRBV7-8
clone_size: -
d_call: -

cdr3_nt: TGCGCCAGCCGGACTAGGGTCAAAGATACGCAGTATTTT
cdr3_aa: CASRTRVKDTQYF
j_call: TRBJ2-3
v_call: TRBV5-1
clone_size: -
d_call: TRBD2

cdr3_nt: TGTGCCAGCAGCTCGCAGGGGGCTTGGTATGGCTACACCTTC
cdr3_aa: CASSSQGAWYGYTF
j_call: TRBJ1-2
v_call: TRBV5-1
clone_size: once
d_call: TRBD1

cdr3_nt: TGTGCCAGCACAGGGTCCCTCCTCTTCGGCTACACCTTC
cdr3_aa: CASTGSLLFGYTF
j_call: TRBJ1-2
v_call: TRBV10-2
clone_size: -
d_call: -

cdr3_nt: TGCGCCAGCAGCCAGGGGGGAGGGGGCACCGGGGAGCTGTTTTTT
cdr3_aa: CASSQGGGGTGELFF
j_call: TRBJ2-2
v_call: TRBV4-3
clone_size: -
d_call: -

cdr3_nt: TGTGCCAGCAGCCTGGGACTGAAAAACACCATATATTTT
cdr3_aa: CASSLGLKNTIYF
j_call: TRBJ1-3
v_call: TRBV25-1
clone_size: many
d_call: -

cdr3_nt: TGTGCCAGCAGCCAAGAGGTGAAGGGGAAAGGTGAGCAGTACTTC
cdr3_aa: CASSQEVKGKGEQYF
j_call: TRBJ2-7
v_call: TRBV4-2
clone_size: many
d_call: -

cdr3_nt: TGCAGTGTTTACCCCGCGACAGGTTCCTACGAGCAGTACTTC
cdr3_aa: CSVYPATGSYEQYF
j_call: TRBJ2-7
v_call: TRBV20-1
clone_size: -
d_call: -

cdr3_nt: TGCGCCAGCAGACCTGAACCCCAGCGGGACGAGCAGTACTTC
cdr3_aa: CASRPEPQRDEQYF
j_call: TRBJ2-7
v_call: TRBV5-1
clone_size: -
d_call: -

cdr3_nt: TGTGCCAGCAGAGGCGACAGGCGCGATCAGCCCCAGCATTTT
cdr3_aa: CASRGDRRDQPQHF
j_call: TRBJ1-5
v_call: TRBV12-3/TRBV12-4
clone_size: -
d_call: -

cdr3_nt: TGTGCCAGCAGCCGGGGCGGTGAAACTGAAGCTTTCTTT
cdr3_aa: CASSRGGETEAFF
j_call: TRBJ1-1
v_call: TRBV14
clone_size: many
d_call: -